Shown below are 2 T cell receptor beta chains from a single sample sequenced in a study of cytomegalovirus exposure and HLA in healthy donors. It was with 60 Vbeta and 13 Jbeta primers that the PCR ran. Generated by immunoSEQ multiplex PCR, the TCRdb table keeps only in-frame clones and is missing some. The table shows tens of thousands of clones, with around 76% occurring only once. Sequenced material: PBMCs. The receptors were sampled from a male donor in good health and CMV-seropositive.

CDR3 protein: CASSSDRESGNTIYF. CDR3 in DNA: TGTGCCAGCAGCTCCGACAGGGAATCTGGAAACACCATATATTTT. The chain employs TRBV7-8 and TRBJ1-3; 7 bases line up with TRBD1. CDR1 and CDR2 (germline): SGHVS, FQNEAQ. This CDR3 is 15 amino acids long. Germline trimming cut 4 bases from V and 1 base from J; bases unmatched to any gene: 4. The whole variable domain, filled in from reference TRBV7-8 and TRBJ1-3, reads GAGVSQSPRYKVAKRGQDVALRCDPISGHVSLFWYQQALGQGPEFLTYFQNEAQLDKSGLPSDRFFAERPEGSVSTLKIQRTQQEDSAVYLCASSSDRESGNTIYFGEGSWLTVV.

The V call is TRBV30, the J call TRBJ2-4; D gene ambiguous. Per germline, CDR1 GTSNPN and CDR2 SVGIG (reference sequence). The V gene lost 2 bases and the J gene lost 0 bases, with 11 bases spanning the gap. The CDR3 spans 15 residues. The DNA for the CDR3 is TGTGCCTGGAGTACGGGTATACTAGCCAAAAACATTCAGTACTTC. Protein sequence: CAWSTGILAKNIQYF.